This T cell receptor beta chain appears in the sequencing data of a study of OX40 agonist ivuxolimab in advanced cancers. Background on the study: There were three patients with partial responses, one having hepatocellular carcinoma and two cutaneous melanoma.

Germline CDR1 and CDR2: MNHGY and SAAAGT. The CDR3 runs 13 residues. V lost 6 bases and J lost 11, with 19 bases in between. The repertoire was sequenced with immunoSEQ multiplex PCR; TCRdb's copy has only in-frame clones and lacks some. The table has about 17,000 clones, around 80% seen once. The chain recombines TRBV6-8 with TRBJ2-5, with a weak D call TRBD1 (5 bases). Sample: CD4+ or CD8+ T cells sorted from blood, taken in a trial of the OX40 agonist ivuxolimab. This sequence originates from an adult with an advanced solid tumor such as melanoma, head and neck, liver or kidney cancer. This CDR3 reads CASRDKGLREQYF. For the CDR3, the DNA is TGTGCCAGCAGGGACAAGGGTCTACGTGAGCAGTACTTC.